Sequencing of this T cell receptor (beta chain) was carried out in a study of blood T cell repertoires in COVID-19. Data came from immunoSEQ multiplex PCR; TCRdb stores just in-frame clones and leaves some out. The sample records approximately 130,000 clones, about three quarters being singletons. This CDR3 has 16 amino acids. Germline V gives CDR1 SGHNT, CDR2 YYREEE (reference sequence). After removal of 4 bases from V and 6 bases from J, the junction contained 11 bases not matched to a gene. The sequenced sample was peripheral blood. The sequence was collected from a woman in her seventies with acute or convalescent COVID-19. The genes are TRBV5-4 and TRBJ1-4; 8 positions agree with TRBD1. The CDR3 nucleotides are TGTGCCAGCAGCCGTAAACCCGGACAGGGCTATGAAAAACTGTTTTTT. Its protein is CASSRKPGQGYEKLFF.